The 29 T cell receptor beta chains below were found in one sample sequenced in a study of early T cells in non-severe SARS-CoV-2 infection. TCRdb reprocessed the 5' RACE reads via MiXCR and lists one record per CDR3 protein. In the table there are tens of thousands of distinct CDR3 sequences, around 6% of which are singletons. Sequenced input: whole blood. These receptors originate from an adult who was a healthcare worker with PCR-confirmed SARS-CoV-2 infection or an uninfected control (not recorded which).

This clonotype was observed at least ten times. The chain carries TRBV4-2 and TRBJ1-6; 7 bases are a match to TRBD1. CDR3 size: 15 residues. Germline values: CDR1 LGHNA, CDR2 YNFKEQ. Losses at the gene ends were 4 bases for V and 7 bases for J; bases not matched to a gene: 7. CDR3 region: CASSLGTVDNSPLHF. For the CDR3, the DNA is TGTGCCAGCAGCCTGGGGACAGTTGACAATTCACCCCTCCACTTT.

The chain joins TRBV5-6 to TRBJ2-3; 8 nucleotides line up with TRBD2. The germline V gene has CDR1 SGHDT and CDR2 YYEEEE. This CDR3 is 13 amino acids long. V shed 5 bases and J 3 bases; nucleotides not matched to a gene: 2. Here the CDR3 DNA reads TGTGCCAGCAGGGGACTAGTAACAGATACGCAGTATTTT. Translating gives CASRGLVTDTQYF. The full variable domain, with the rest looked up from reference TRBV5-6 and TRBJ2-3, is DAGVTQSPTHLIKTRGQQVTLRCSPKSGHDTVSWYQQALGQGPQFIFQYYEEEERQRGNFPDRFSGHQFPNYSSELNVNALLLGDSALYLCASRGLVTDTQYFGPGTRLTVL.

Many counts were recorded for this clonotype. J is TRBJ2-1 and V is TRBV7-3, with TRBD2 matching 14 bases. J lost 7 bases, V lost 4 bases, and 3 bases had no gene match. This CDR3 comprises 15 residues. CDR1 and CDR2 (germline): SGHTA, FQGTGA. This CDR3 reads CASSSGLAGVNEQFF. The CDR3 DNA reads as TGTGCCAGCAGCTCGGGACTAGCGGGGGTAAATGAGCAGTTCTTC.

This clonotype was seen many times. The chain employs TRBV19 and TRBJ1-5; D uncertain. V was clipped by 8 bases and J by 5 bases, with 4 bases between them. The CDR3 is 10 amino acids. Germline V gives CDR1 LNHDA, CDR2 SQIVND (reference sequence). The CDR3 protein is CASGDQPQHF. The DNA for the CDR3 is TGTGCCAGTGGGGATCAGCCCCAGCATTTT. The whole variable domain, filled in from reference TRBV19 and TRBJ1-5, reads DGGITQSPKYLFRKEGQNVTLSCEQNLNHDAMYWYRQDPGQGLRLIYYSQIVNDFQKGDIAEGYSVSREKKESFPLTVTSAQKNPTAFYLCASGDQPQHFGDGTRLSIL.

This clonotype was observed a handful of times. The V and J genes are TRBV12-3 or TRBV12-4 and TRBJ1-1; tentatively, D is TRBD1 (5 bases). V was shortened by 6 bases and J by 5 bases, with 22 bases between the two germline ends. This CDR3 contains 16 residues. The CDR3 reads CASRKGTVSGGTEAFF. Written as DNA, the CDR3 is TGTGCCAGCAGAAAAGGGACGGTCTCCGGCGGGACTGAAGCTTTCTTT.

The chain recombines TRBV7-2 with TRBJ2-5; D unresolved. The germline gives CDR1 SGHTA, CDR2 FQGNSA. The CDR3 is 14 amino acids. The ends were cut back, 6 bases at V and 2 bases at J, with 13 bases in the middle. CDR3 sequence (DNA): TGTGCCAGCAGGGTAGGCGTACTGCAAGAGACCCAGTACTTC. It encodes CASRVGVLQETQYF.

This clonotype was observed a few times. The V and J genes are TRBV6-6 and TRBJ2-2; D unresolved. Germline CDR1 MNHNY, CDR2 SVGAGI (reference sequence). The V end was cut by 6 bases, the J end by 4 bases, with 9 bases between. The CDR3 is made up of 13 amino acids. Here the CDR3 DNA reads TGTGCCAGCAGACGATACTCCACCGGGGAGCTGTTTTTT. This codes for CASRRYSTGELFF.

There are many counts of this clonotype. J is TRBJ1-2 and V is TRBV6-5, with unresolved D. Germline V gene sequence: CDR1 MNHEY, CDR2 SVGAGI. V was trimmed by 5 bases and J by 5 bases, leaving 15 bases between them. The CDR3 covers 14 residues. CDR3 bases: TGTGCCAGCAGTGGGTTGGGTGTTGGGTATGGCTACACCTTC. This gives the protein CASSGLGVGYGYTF.

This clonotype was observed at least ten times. The CDR3 is CATRGTSGMYEQFF. As DNA, the CDR3 is TGTGCCACCAGGGGGACTAGCGGGATGTATGAGCAGTTCTTC. This chain uses TRBV15 with TRBJ2-1, with 13 bases lining up with TRBD2. V trimming: 6 bases; J trimming: 8 bases; junction bases outside the gene matches: 4. The CDR3 extends over 14 amino acids. From germline, CDR1 is LNHNV and CDR2 YYDKDF (reference sequence).

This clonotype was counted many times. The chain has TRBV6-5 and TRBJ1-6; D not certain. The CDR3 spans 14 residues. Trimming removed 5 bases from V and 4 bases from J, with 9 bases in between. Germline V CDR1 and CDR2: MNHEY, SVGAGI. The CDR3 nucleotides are TGTGCCAGCAGTGAGGACTATTATAATTCACCCCTCCACTTT. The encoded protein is CASSEDYYNSPLHF.

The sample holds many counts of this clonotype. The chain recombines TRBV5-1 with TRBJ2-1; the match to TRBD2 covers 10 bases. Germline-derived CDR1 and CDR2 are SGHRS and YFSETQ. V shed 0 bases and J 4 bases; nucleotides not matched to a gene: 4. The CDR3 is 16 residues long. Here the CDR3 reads CASSLVASGGYNEQFF. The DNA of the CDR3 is TGCGCCAGCAGCTTGGTGGCTAGCGGGGGTTACAATGAGCAGTTCTTC.

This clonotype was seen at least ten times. The CDR3 nucleotides read TGTGCCAGCACCCTTTTAGCGGGAGGGCCTAGAAACGAGCAGTACTTC. It translates to CASTLLAGGPRNEQYF. The rearrangement joins TRBV5-6 to TRBJ2-7, with 11 bases matching TRBD2. Germline V gene data show CDR1 as SGHDT and CDR2 as YYEEEE. V was pared by 6 bases and J by 5 bases, with 13 bases of the junction left unmatched. This CDR3 has 16 residues.

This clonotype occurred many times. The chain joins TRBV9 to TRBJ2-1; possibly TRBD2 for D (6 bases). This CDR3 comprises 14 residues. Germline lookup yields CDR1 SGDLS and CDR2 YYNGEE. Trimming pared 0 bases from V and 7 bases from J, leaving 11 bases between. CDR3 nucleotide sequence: TGTGCCAGCAGCGTAGGGGGGGTCGAGAATGAGCAGTTCTTC. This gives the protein CASSVGGVENEQFF. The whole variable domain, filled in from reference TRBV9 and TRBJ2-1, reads DSGVTQTPKHLITATGQRVTLRCSPRSGDLSVYWYQQSLDQGLQFLIQYYNGEERAKGNILERFSAQQFPDLHSELNLSSLELGDSALYFCASSVGGVENEQFFGPGTRLTVL.

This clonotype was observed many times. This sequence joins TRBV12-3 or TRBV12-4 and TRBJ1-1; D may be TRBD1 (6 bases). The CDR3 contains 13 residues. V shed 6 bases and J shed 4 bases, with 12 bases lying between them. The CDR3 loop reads CASSPIGGTEAFF. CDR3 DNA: TGTGCCAGCAGCCCAATAGGGGGCACTGAAGCTTTCTTT.

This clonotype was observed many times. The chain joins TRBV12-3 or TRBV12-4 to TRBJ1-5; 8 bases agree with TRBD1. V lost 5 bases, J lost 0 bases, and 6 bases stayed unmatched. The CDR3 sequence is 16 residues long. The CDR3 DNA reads TGTGCCAGCAGTGCCGGACAGGGAAATAGCAATCAGCCCCAGCATTTT. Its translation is CASSAGQGNSNQPQHF.

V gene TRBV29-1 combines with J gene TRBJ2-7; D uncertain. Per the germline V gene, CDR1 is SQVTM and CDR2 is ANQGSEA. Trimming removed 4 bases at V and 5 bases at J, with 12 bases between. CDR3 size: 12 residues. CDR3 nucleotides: TGCAGCGTTGTTCCTCGAGAGCACGAGCAGTACTTC. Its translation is CSVVPREHEQYF.

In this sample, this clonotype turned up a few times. The chain's CDR3 is CASSLAANQETQYF. CDR3 bases: TGCGCCAGCAGCCTGGCAGCGAACCAAGAGACCCAGTACTTC. The rearrangement joins TRBV5-1 to TRBJ2-5, with D unclear. Germline V gene lookup returns CDR1 SGHRS and CDR2 YFSETQ. CDR3 length: 14 amino acids. Trimming shortened V by 4 bases and J by 0 bases, and 10 bases separated the two germline ends.

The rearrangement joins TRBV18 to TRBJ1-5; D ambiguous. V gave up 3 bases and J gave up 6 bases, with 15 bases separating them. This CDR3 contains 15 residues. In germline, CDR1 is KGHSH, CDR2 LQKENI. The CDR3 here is CASSPSRWSPQPQHF. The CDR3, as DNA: TGTGCCAGCTCACCCTCCCGTTGGAGCCCTCAGCCCCAGCATTTT.

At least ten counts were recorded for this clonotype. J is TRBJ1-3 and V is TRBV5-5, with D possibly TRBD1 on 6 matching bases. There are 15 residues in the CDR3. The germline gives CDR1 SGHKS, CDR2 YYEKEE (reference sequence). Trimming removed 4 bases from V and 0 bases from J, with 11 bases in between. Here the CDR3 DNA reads TGTGCCAGCAGCGCTTTGACAGGCTCTGGAAACACCATATATTTT. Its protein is CASSALTGSGNTIYF.

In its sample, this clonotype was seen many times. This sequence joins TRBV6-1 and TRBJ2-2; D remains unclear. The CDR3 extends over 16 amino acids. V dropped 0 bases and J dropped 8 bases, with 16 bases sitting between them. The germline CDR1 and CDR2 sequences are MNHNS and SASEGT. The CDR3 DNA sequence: TGTGCCAGCAGTGAAGCGCCCTGGCAGCTACCGGGGGAGCTGTTTTTT. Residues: CASSEAPWQLPGELFF.

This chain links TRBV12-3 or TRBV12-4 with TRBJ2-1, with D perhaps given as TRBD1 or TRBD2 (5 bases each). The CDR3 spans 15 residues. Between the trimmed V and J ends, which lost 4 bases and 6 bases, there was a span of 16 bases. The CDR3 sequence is CASSSHRLGSNEQFF. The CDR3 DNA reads TGTGCCAGCAGTTCGCACAGGCTAGGGAGCAATGAGCAGTTCTTC.

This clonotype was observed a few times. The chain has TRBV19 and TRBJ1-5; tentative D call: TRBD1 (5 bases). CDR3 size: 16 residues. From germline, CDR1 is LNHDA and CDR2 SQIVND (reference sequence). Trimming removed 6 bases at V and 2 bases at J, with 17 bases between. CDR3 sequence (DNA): TGTGCCAGTAGCCCTTGGGGCGACGGGGGCAATCAGCCCCAGCATTTT. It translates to CASSPWGDGGNQPQHF.

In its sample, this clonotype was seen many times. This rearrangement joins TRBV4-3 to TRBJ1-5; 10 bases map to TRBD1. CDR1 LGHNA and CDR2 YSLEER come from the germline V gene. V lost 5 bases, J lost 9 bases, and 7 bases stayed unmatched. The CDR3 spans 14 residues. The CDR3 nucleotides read TGCGCCAGCAGCTTAAGCCGGGACAGGGGGCCCCAGCATTTT. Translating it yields CASSLSRDRGPQHF.

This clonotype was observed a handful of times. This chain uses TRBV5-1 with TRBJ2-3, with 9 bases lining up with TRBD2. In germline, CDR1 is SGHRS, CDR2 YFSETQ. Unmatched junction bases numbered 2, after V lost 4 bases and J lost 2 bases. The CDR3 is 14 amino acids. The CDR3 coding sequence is TGCGCCAGCAGCCCTAGCGGGACCACAGATACGCAGTATTTT. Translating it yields CASSPSGTTDTQYF.

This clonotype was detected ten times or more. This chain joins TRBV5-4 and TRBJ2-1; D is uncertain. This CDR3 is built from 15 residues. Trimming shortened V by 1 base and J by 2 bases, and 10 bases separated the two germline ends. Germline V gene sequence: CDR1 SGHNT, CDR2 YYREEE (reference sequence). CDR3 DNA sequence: TGTGCCAGCAGCTTGAAGAGCCACCCCTACAATGAGCAGTTCTTC. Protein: CASSLKSHPYNEQFF.

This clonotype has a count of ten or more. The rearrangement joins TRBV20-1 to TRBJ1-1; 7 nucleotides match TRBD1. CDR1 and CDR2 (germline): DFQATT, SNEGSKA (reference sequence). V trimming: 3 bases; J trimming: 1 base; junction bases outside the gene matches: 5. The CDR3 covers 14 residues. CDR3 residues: CSASTGAKNTEAFF. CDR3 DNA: TGCAGTGCTAGTACAGGGGCGAAGAACACTGAAGCTTTCTTT.

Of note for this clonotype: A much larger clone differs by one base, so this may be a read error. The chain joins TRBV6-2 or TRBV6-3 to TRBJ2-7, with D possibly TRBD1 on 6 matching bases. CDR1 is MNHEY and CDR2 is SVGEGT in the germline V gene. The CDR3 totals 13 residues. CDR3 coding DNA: TGTGTCAGCCAGGGGATAAATGGTTACGAGCAGTACTTC. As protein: CVSQGINGYEQYF.

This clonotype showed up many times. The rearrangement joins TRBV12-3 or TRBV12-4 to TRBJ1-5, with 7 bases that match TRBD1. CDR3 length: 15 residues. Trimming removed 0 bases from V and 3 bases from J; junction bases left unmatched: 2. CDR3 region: CASSLAQGSNQPQHF. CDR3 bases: TGTGCCAGCAGTTTAGCACAGGGGTCCAATCAGCCCCAGCATTTT.

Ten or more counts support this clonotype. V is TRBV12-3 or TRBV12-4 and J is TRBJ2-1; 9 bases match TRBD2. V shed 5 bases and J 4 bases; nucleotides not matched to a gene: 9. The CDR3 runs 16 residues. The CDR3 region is CASSPSTSGDYNEQFF. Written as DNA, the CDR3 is TGTGCCAGCAGTCCGTCGACTAGCGGAGATTACAATGAGCAGTTCTTC.